Listed below are T cell receptor beta chains from one sample, sequenced in a study of blood T cell repertoires in COVID-19. Sequenced by immunoSEQ multiplex PCR; TCRdb stores in-frame clones only, minus some. This table holds about 58,000 clones, 70% to 90% found once. Sample: peripheral blood. All receptors derive from a woman aged 65 to 85 with active COVID-19. The CDR3 runs from the conserved cysteine through the conserved F or W. D genes are given only for firm matches. A row's size may be missing; if present it is once, few, many or a size class.

CASSHPFSVVYF	TGCGCCAGCAGCCACCCATTTAGCGTCGTCTACTTC	TRBV4-1	TRBJ2-5	NA	NA
CASSQEAGENTEAFF	TGTGCCAGCAGCCAAGAGGCAGGGGAGAACACTGAAGCTTTCTTT	TRBV14	TRBJ1-1	NA	NA
CASSPGSMPGNTIYF	TGTGCCAGCAGCCCTGGGAGTATGCCTGGAAACACCATATATTTT	TRBV7-9	TRBJ1-3	NA	NA
CASSSIRDRVNGYTF	TGTGCCAGCAGTTCTATACGGGACAGGGTCAACGGCTACACCTTC	TRBV6-5	TRBJ1-2	TRBD1	NA
CASSTGPQGAVGMNTEAFF	TGTGCCAGTAGTACCGGGCCACAGGGGGCGGTTGGTATGAACACTGAAGCTTTCTTT	TRBV19	TRBJ1-1	TRBD1	NA
CASSRDPGKEGYGYTF	TGTGCCAGTAGCAGAGACCCAGGGAAGGAAGGCTATGGCTACACCTTC	TRBV19	TRBJ1-2	NA	NA
CASSLVPTSFWDNEQFF	TGTGCCAGCAGCTTAGTCCCCACTAGCTTTTGGGACAATGAGCAGTTCTTC	TRBV7-3	TRBJ2-1	NA	NA
CASSGDRQFLVYEQYF	TGTGCCAGCAGTGGGGACAGGCAATTCTTGGTCTACGAGCAGTACTTC	TRBV2	TRBJ2-7	TRBD1	NA
CAIISSGSYEQYF	TGTGCCATCATATCGTCCGGCTCCTACGAGCAGTACTTC	TRBV28	TRBJ2-7	NA	NA
CASSVSTTAGGYTF	TGTGCCAGCAGTGTTTCAACAACCGCCGGGGGCTACACCTTC	TRBV2	TRBJ1-2	NA	NA
CASSLLQGGANYGYTF	TGTGCCAGCAGTTTACTTCAGGGGGGCGCTAACTATGGCTACACCTTC	TRBV27	TRBJ1-2	TRBD1	NA
CASSILSSGTDNEQFF	TGTGCCAGCTCAATTTTATCTTCGGGGACAGACAATGAGCAGTTCTTC	TRBV18	TRBJ2-1	TRBD1	NA
CASSLGGEKLFF	TGTGCCAGCAGCTTAGGCGGGGAAAAACTGTTTTTT	TRBV11-2	TRBJ1-4	NA	NA
CASSPGLASYEQYF	TGTGCCAGCAGTCCGGGGCTAGCGTCCTACGAGCAGTACTTC	TRBV27	TRBJ2-7	NA	NA
CAISAGGNEQFF	TGTGCCATCAGTGCGGGAGGCAATGAGCAGTTCTTC	TRBV10-3	TRBJ2-1	TRBD2	NA
CASSDKSGSVETQYF	TGTGCCAGCAGTGATAAAAGCGGGAGTGTGGAGACCCAGTACTTC	TRBV2	TRBJ2-5	TRBD2	NA
CASSQDLDRGGEQYF	TGTGCCAGCAGCCAAGATCTGGACAGGGGAGGCGAGCAGTACTTC	TRBV14	TRBJ2-7	TRBD1	NA
CASSWDTLNTEAFF	TGTGCCAGCAGCTGGGACACCCTGAACACTGAAGCTTTCTTT	TRBV5-6	TRBJ1-1	NA	once
CASASGSNNEQFF	TGTGCCAGTGCTAGCGGATCGAACAATGAGCAGTTCTTC	TRBV28	TRBJ2-1	TRBD2	NA
CSAGQGREKLFF	TGCAGCGCTGGGCAGGGCCGGGAAAAACTGTTTTTT	TRBV29-1	TRBJ1-4	NA	NA
CASSSYLAGGPDEQFF	TGCGCCAGCAGCTCTTATCTAGCGGGAGGGCCCGATGAGCAGTTCTTC	TRBV5-1	TRBJ2-1	TRBD2	NA
CASSQTRGETQYF	TGCGCCAGCAGCCAGACTCGGGGGGAGACCCAGTACTTC	TRBV4-1	TRBJ2-5	NA	NA
CATSDPRDSAQPQHF	TGTGCCACCAGTGATCCCCGTGACTCTGCCCAGCCCCAGCATTTT	TRBV24-1	TRBJ1-5	NA	NA
CASRPTGGPLHF	TGTGCCAGCAGGCCGACGGGGGGACCCCTCCACTTT	TRBV27	TRBJ1-6	NA	NA
CASSLGARARTEAFF	TGTGCCAGCAGCTTAGGGGCCAGGGCTCGCACTGAAGCTTTCTTT	TRBV7-9	TRBJ1-1	NA	NA
CASSMTGEKLFF	TGCGCCAGCAGTATGACGGGTGAAAAACTGTTTTTT	TRBV10-1	TRBJ1-4	NA	NA
CASHPGNSEKLFF	TGTGCCAGCCATCCAGGGAATAGTGAAAAACTGTTTTTT	TRBV27	TRBJ1-4	NA	NA
CASSLNQDYPEAFF	TGTGCCAGCAGCCTCAATCAGGACTACCCTGAAGCTTTCTTT	TRBV3-1/TRBV3-2	TRBJ1-1	NA	NA
CASSWKGGGELFF	TGTGCCAGCAGCTGGAAGGGAGGCGGGGAGCTGTTTTTT	TRBV7-2	TRBJ2-2	NA	NA
CASSQDVESMNTEAFF	TGTGCCAGCAGCCAAGATGTCGAGTCAATGAACACTGAAGCTTTCTTT	TRBV3-1/TRBV3-2	TRBJ1-1	NA	NA
CASSPLAGVRNIQYF	TGTGCCAGCAGTCCCCTAGCGGGAGTTCGTAACATTCAGTACTTC	TRBV27	TRBJ2-4	TRBD2	NA
CASSVWQGGGETQYF	TGTGCCAGCAGTGTATGGCAGGGGGGAGGAGAGACCCAGTACTTC	TRBV25-1	TRBJ2-5	NA	NA
CASRQTSGPPLPLGTQYF	TGTGCCAGCAGGCAGACTAGCGGGCCGCCTCTTCCTTTAGGGACCCAGTACTTC	TRBV3-1/TRBV3-2	TRBJ2-5	TRBD2	NA
CASSDGSQETQYF	TGTGCCAGCAGCGACGGGAGCCAAGAGACCCAGTACTTC	TRBV9	TRBJ2-5	NA	NA
CASSHEPGGSNQPQHF	TGCGCCAGCAGCCACGAGCCAGGGGGCAGCAATCAGCCCCAGCATTTT	TRBV5-1	TRBJ1-5	TRBD1	NA
CASSPAGGWETQYF	TGTGCCAGCAGCCCCGCGGGAGGTTGGGAGACCCAGTACTTC	TRBV11-2	TRBJ2-5	TRBD2	few
CASSEGSGNQPQHF	TGTGCCAGCAGCGAAGGGAGTGGCAATCAGCCCCAGCATTTT	TRBV3-1/TRBV3-2	TRBJ1-5	NA	NA
CASSVEGTSGSQETQYF	TGTGCCAGCAGCGTAGAAGGGACTAGCGGATCCCAAGAGACCCAGTACTTC	TRBV9	TRBJ2-5	TRBD2	NA
CASSHRGRGSYEQYF	TGTGCCAGCAGCCACCGGGGCAGGGGATCCTACGAGCAGTACTTC	TRBV28	TRBJ2-7	NA	NA
CASQGANYGYTF	TGTGCCAGCCAGGGGGCCAACTATGGCTACACCTTC	TRBV10-3	TRBJ1-2	TRBD1	few
CASRTMALTTGTLTEAFF	TGTGCCAGTAGAACAATGGCCCTAACTACAGGGACACTCACTGAAGCTTTCTTT	TRBV19	TRBJ1-1	NA	NA
CASSTDREETQYF	TGTGCCAGCAGCACCGACAGGGAAGAGACCCAGTACTTC	TRBV5-4	TRBJ2-5	TRBD1	NA
CASSQVLVTGRDTQYF	TGCGCCAGCAGCCAAGTCCTCGTCACAGGGCGCGATACGCAGTATTTT	TRBV4-1	TRBJ2-3	NA	NA